These T cell receptor beta chains were read from a single sample in a study of cytotoxic CD8 clonotypes in ibrutinib-treated CLL. Here immunoSEQ multiplex PCR was the method, and the copy in TCRdb shows in-frame clones only, minus some. This table has under 200,000 clones, approximately 80% appearing once. Sequenced material: PBMCs, taken after 24 months of ibrutinib treatment. The source is a human donor with chronic lymphocytic leukemia. Each CDR3 is given with its conserved first and last residue. The order of the fields is D gene, J gene, V gene, clone size, CDR3 DNA, CDR3 protein. D genes are given only for firm matches. Where a row states a size, it is once, few, many or the class of an expanded clone; other rows omit it.

d_gene: TRBD1; j_gene: TRBJ1-1; v_gene: TRBV29-1; abundance: -; CDR3nt: TGCAGCGGGTCCCGGGCGAAGACAGGGTCTATGAACACTGAAGCTTTCTTT; CDR3aa: CSGSRAKTGSMNTEAFF
d_gene: -; j_gene: TRBJ2-7; v_gene: TRBV5-5; abundance: -; CDR3nt: TGTGCCAGCAGCTTGGCCTGGGACCAGAGCTACGAGCAGTACTTC; CDR3aa: CASSLAWDQSYEQYF
d_gene: -; j_gene: TRBJ1-1; v_gene: TRBV21-1; abundance: -; CDR3nt: TGTGCCAGCAGCAAAGGGGACAAAAAGGACACTGAAGCTTTCTTT; CDR3aa: CASSKGDKKDTEAFF
d_gene: -; j_gene: TRBJ2-1; v_gene: TRBV28; abundance: -; CDR3nt: TGTGCCAGCAGTTTAGGGTGGGAAAAGTCCTACAATGAGCAGTTCTTC; CDR3aa: CASSLGWEKSYNEQFF
d_gene: -; j_gene: TRBJ1-1; v_gene: TRBV7-2; abundance: -; CDR3nt: TGTGCCAGCAGTCCTAGTTGGACCTTCATGAACACTGAAGCTTTCTTT; CDR3aa: CASSPSWTFMNTEAFF
d_gene: -; j_gene: TRBJ2-7; v_gene: TRBV19; abundance: -; CDR3nt: TGTGCCAGTAGATGGGTGGGACTGGAAGGCTACGAGCAGTACTTC; CDR3aa: CASRWVGLEGYEQYF
d_gene: TRBD1; j_gene: TRBJ1-1; v_gene: TRBV4-2; abundance: -; CDR3nt: TGTGCCAGCAGGGGGACAGGTCTGACGTCGGAGGCTTTCTTT; CDR3aa: CASRGTGLTSEAFF
d_gene: -; j_gene: TRBJ1-5; v_gene: TRBV4-2; abundance: -; CDR3nt: TGTGCCAGCAGCCGAAATCCCGGGACGGTGGAGCCCCAGCATTTT; CDR3aa: CASSRNPGTVEPQHF
d_gene: TRBD1; j_gene: TRBJ1-4; v_gene: TRBV4-2; abundance: few; CDR3nt: TGTGCCAGCAGCCGGGGACAGTATGCAACTAATGAAAAACTGTTTTTT; CDR3aa: CASSRGQYATNEKLFF
d_gene: -; j_gene: TRBJ1-5; v_gene: TRBV12-5; abundance: medium-sized; CDR3nt: TGTGCTAGTGGGAGGGACGGGAATAGCAATCAGCCCCAGCATTTT; CDR3aa: CASGRDGNSNQPQHF
d_gene: -; j_gene: TRBJ2-7; v_gene: TRBV4-1; abundance: once; CDR3nt: TGCGCCAGCAGCCAAGATAATAACGCCCCCACCTACGAGCAGTACTTC; CDR3aa: CASSQDNNAPTYEQYF
d_gene: -; j_gene: TRBJ2-1; v_gene: TRBV4-2; abundance: -; CDR3nt: TGTGCCAGCAGCCAGGTGAGAAGCGGTGGCTGGAGTGAGCAGTTCTTC; CDR3aa: CASSQVRSGGWSEQFF
d_gene: -; j_gene: TRBJ2-1; v_gene: TRBV10-2; abundance: -; CDR3nt: TGCGCCAGCAGTCCCCTTCGTTCCGCCTACAATGAGCAGTTCTTC; CDR3aa: CASSPLRSAYNEQFF
d_gene: -; j_gene: TRBJ1-1; v_gene: TRBV18; abundance: -; CDR3nt: TGTGCCAGCTCACCCTCAACAGCCCACATGAACACTGAAGCTTTCTTT; CDR3aa: CASSPSTAHMNTEAFF
d_gene: TRBD1; j_gene: TRBJ1-2; v_gene: TRBV5-1; abundance: -; CDR3nt: TGCGCCAGCAGCTTGGCCTGGACAGGGGGCGGAGGAAATGGCTACACCTTC; CDR3aa: CASSLAWTGGGGNGYTF
d_gene: TRBD2; j_gene: TRBJ2-7; v_gene: TRBV27; abundance: few; CDR3nt: TGTGCCAGCAGTTTATACCAGCTAGCGGGAGGTAACGAGCAGTACTTC; CDR3aa: CASSLYQLAGGNEQYF
d_gene: -; j_gene: TRBJ2-3; v_gene: TRBV7-9; abundance: -; CDR3nt: TGTGCCAGCAGCTTATTTATAGTCAGACCCCTCAGGGATACGCAGTATTTT; CDR3aa: CASSLFIVRPLRDTQYF